A selection of T cell receptor beta chains follows, all from one sample in a study of blood T cell repertoires in COVID-19. Clones were read by immunoSEQ multiplex PCR, and TCRdb kept only the in-frame ones, dropping some. The sample lists around 89,000 clones; 72% were seen once. The sequenced sample consisted of peripheral blood. These receptors were taken from an elderly woman with acute or convalescent COVID-19. Each CDR3 is given with its conserved first and last residue. A D gene is named only where the DNA matches it firmly. Clone sizes are given selectively: once, few, many, or a class where the clone is expanded.

clone size,D gene,J gene,V gene,CDR3 protein,CDR3 DNA
.,.,TRBJ2-7,TRBV28,CASRLTGYEQYF,TGTGCCAGCAGACTGACAGGTTACGAGCAGTACTTC
.,.,TRBJ1-5,TRBV7-2,CASSLRVDLRGNQPQHF,TGTGCCAGCAGCTTACGGGTGGACCTGCGGGGCAATCAGCCCCAGCATTTT
.,TRBD1,TRBJ1-6,TRBV6-2/TRBV6-3,CASSSPGQGNSPLHF,TGTGCCAGCAGCTCCCCGGGACAGGGGAATTCACCCCTCCACTTT
once,.,TRBJ1-4,TRBV3-1/TRBV3-2,CASSQDREEKLFF,TGTGCCAGCAGCCAAGATAGAGAAGAAAAACTGTTTTTT
.,TRBD1,TRBJ1-2,TRBV7-2,CASSSQGAEGYTF,TGTGCCAGCAGCTCACAGGGGGCAGAGGGCTACACCTTC
.,.,TRBJ2-1,TRBV20-1,CSARDPPFQFF,TGCAGTGCTAGAGATCCCCCCTTTCAGTTCTTC
.,.,TRBJ2-5,TRBV18,CASSLSGQETQYF,TGTGCCAGCTCACTATCCGGGCAAGAGACCCAGTACTTC
.,.,TRBJ1-1,TRBV5-1,CASSSAGSNAFF,TGCGCCAGCAGCTCGGCAGGGTCCAACGCTTTCTTT
.,.,TRBJ2-7,TRBV7-7,CASSLALRGEQYF,TGTGCCAGCAGCTTAGCGTTACGGGGCGAGCAGTACTTC
.,TRBD1,TRBJ1-2,TRBV6-1,CASSEGQIMTYYGYTF,TGTGCCAGCAGTGAGGGACAGATAATGACTTACTATGGCTACACCTTC
.,.,TRBJ1-1,TRBV12-3/TRBV12-4,CASSSRVARQAFF,TGTGCCAGCAGCTCCAGGGTAGCCCGGCAGGCTTTCTTT
.,.,TRBJ2-3,TRBV3-1/TRBV3-2,CASSPPGTDTQYF,TGTGCCAGCAGCCCACCGGGCACAGATACGCAGTATTTT
once,.,TRBJ1-5,TRBV19,CASRGYRQDQPQHF,TGTGCCAGTAGAGGCTACAGGCAGGATCAGCCCCAGCATTTT
.,.,TRBJ1-2,TRBV6-2/TRBV6-3,CASSRTRSSGYTF,TGTGCCAGCAGTCGGACAAGGTCGAGTGGCTACACCTTC
.,TRBD2,TRBJ2-3,TRBV7-8,CASSLRSAGADTQYF,TGTGCCAGCAGCTTACGGTCCGCGGGGGCAGATACGCAGTATTTT
.,.,TRBJ1-2,TRBV5-4,CASTRGVYYGYTF,TGTGCCAGCACCCGGGGGGTGTACTATGGCTACACCTTC
.,TRBD1,TRBJ2-7,TRBV7-2,CASSSRQGGYEQYF,TGTGCCAGCAGCTCCCGACAGGGGGGATACGAGCAGTACTTC
few,.,TRBJ2-1,TRBV11-2,CASSSLRDTYNEQFF,TGTGCCAGCAGCTCGCTCAGGGACACCTACAATGAGCAGTTCTTC
.,.,TRBJ1-1,TRBV7-3,CASSYVGGRDTEAFF,TGTGCCAGCAGTTACGTTGGTGGGAGGGACACTGAAGCTTTCTTT
.,TRBD2,TRBJ2-5,TRBV5-1,CASTDSGDLEETQYF,TGCGCCAGCACCGATAGCGGGGATTTGGAAGAGACCCAGTACTTC
.,.,TRBJ1-1,TRBV12-5,CASGLVLRYMGGGNTEAFF,TGTGCTAGTGGTTTGGTATTAAGATATATGGGGGGAGGGAACACTGAAGCTTTCTTT
.,TRBD2,TRBJ2-4,TRBV3-1/TRBV3-2,CASSQPGEGNIQYF,TGTGCCAGCAGCCAACCCGGGGAGGGAAACATTCAGTACTTC
.,.,TRBJ2-3,TRBV24-1,CATSGARGEDTQYF,TGTGCCACCAGCGGGGCCAGGGGGGAAGATACGCAGTATTTT
.,TRBD1,TRBJ1-4,TRBV30,CAWDRAIGEKLFF,TGTGCCTGGGACAGGGCGATTGGTGAAAAACTGTTTTTT
.,.,TRBJ1-1,TRBV6-5,CASSYDRTNTEAFF,TGTGCCAGCAGTTACGACAGGACCAACACTGAAGCTTTCTTT
.,TRBD1,TRBJ1-1,TRBV15,CATSKRTGDTEAFF,TGTGCCACCAGCAAGCGGACAGGCGACACTGAAGCTTTCTTT